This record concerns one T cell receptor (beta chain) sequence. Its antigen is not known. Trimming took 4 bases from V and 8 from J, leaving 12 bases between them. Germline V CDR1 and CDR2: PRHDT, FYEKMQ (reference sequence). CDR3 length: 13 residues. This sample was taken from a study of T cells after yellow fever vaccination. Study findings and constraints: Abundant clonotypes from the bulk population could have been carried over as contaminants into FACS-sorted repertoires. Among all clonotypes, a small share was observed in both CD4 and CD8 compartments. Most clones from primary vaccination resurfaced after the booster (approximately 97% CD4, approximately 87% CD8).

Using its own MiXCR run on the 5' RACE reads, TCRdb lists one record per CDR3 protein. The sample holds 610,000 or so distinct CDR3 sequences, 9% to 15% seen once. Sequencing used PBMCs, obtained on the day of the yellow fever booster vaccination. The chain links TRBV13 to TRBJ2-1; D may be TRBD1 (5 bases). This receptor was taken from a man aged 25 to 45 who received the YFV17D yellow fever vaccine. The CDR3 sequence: CASSSFTGHEQFF. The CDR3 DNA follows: TGTGCCAGCAGCTCCTTTACAGGCCATGAGCAGTTCTTC.